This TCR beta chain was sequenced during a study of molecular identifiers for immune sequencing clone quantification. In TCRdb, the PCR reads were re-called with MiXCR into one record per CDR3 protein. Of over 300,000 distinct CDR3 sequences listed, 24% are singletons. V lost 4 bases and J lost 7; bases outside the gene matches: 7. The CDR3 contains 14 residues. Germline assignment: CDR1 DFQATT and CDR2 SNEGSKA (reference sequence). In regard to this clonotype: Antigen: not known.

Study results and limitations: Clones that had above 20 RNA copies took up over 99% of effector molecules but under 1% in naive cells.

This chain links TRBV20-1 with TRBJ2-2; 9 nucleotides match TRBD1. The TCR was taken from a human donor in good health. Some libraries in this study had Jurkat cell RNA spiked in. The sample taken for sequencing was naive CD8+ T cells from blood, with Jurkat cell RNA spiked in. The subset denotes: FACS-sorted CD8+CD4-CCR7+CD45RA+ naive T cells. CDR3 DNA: TGCAGTGCTAACACCGGGACAGGGATCGGGGAGCTGTTTTTT. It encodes CSANTGTGIGELFF.